What follows are 3 T cell receptor beta chains derived from one specimen sequenced in a study of Graves' ophthalmopathy and Graves' hyperthyroidism. TCR beta CDR3 amplification used RNA transcripts. Amplification began with first-round RT-PCR using HTBI primers, then second-round multiplex PCR was performed. MiXCR, run by TCRdb on the multiplex PCR reads, gives a single entry per CDR3 protein. This table holds about 240,000 distinct CDR3 sequences, around 50% found once. Sequencing was carried out using peripheral blood. The receptors originated from an adult man with Graves' ophthalmopathy.

This clonotype was observed a few times. The rearrangement uses TRBV5-5 and TRBJ1-2; D remains unclear. The CDR3 is 14 amino acids. CDR1 and CDR2 from the germline V gene are SGHKS and YYEKEE (reference sequence). Deletions cut 4 bases from V and 5 bases from J, with 15 bases between. The CDR3 DNA reads as TGTGCCAGCAGCCCCCCCATCCGAGGATATGGCTACACCTTC. This gives the protein CASSPPIRGYGYTF. The full variable domain, completed using reference TRBV5-5 and TRBJ1-2, is DAGVTQSPTHLIKTRGQQVTLRCSPISGHKSVSWYQQVLGQGPQFIFQYYEKEERGRGNFPDRFSARQFPNYSSELNVNALLLGDSALYLCASSPPIRGYGYTFGSGTRLTVV.

This clonotype turned up a few times. The V gene is TRBV5-8, the J gene TRBJ2-5; 12 bases align to TRBD2. This CDR3 is 15 amino acids long. The germline V gene has CDR1 SGHTS and CDR2 YDEGEE. V was pared by 4 bases and J by 2 bases, with 3 bases of the junction left unmatched. The DNA of the CDR3 is TGTGCCAGCAGCCGGACTAGCGGGGCTCAAGAGACCCAGTACTTC. Protein sequence: CASSRTSGAQETQYF.

This clonotype has at least ten counts. The chain employs TRBV29-1 and TRBJ2-7; a possible D gene is TRBD2 (5 bases). Germline V lookup: CDR1 SQVTM, CDR2 ANQGSEA. The V gene lost 3 bases and the J gene lost 5 bases, with 11 bases spanning the gap. The CDR3 runs 12 residues. The CDR3 region has the DNA TGCAGCGTTGAGGACGTGGGAGACGAGCAGTACTTC. Its translation: CSVEDVGDEQYF.